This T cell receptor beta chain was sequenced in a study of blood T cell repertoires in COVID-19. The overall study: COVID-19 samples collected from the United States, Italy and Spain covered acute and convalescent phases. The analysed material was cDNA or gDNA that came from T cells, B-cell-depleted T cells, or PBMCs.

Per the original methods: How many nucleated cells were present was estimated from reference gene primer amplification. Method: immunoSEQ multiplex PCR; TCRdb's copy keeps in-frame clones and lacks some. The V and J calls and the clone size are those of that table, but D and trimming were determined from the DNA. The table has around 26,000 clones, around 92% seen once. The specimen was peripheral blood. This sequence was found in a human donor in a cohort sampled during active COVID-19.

The CDR3 loop is CASSYSGGTEEAFF. The CDR3 DNA sequence: TGTGCCAGCAGCTATTCAGGGGGGACAGAAGAAGCTTTCTTT. The rearrangement links TRBV7-9 to TRBJ1-1, with 7 bases aligning to TRBD1. V shed 4 bases, J shed 8 bases, and the junction held 10 bases outside the gene matches. Looked up from germline, CDR1 is SEHNR and CDR2 is FQNEAQ (reference sequence). The CDR3 runs 14 residues.